This T cell receptor beta chain appears in the sequencing data of a study of technical replicates of blood from several donors. CDR1 and CDR2 (germline): SGHRS, YFSETQ. V was trimmed by 2 bases and J by 6 bases, leaving 10 bases between them. This CDR3 contains 13 residues. This clone came up a few times. Clones were read by immunoSEQ multiplex PCR, and TCRdb kept only the in-frame ones, dropping some. The sample lists about 93,000 clones; about 95% were seen once. This TCR derives from a human donor in good health. Sequences were obtained from T cells isolated from PBMCs. The V gene is TRBV5-1, the J gene TRBJ2-3; the D gene is possibly TRBD1 (6 bases). The CDR3 sequence is CASSFWGRDTQYF. For the CDR3, the DNA is TGCGCCAGCAGCTTTTGGGGGCGGGATACGCAGTATTTT.